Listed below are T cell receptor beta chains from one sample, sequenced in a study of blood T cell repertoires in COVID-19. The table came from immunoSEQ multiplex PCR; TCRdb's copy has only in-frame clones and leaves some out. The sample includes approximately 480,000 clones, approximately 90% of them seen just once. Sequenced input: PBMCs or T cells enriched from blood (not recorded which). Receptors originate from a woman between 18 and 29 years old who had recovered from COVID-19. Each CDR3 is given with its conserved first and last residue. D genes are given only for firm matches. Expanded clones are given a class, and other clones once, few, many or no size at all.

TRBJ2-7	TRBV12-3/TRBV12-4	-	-	TGTGCCAGCAGTCGCCGCGGTCACTACGAGCAGTACTTC	CASSRRGHYEQYF
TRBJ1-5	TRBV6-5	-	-	TGTGCCAGCAGTTACTCGGCAGGGCATCAGCCCCAGCATTTT	CASSYSAGHQPQHF
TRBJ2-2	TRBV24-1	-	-	TGTGCCACCAGTGATTCACAGGGGAACACCGGGGAGCTGTTTTTT	CATSDSQGNTGELFF
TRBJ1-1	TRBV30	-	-	TGTGCCTGGAGTAGGGGGACTGAAGCTTTCTTT	CAWSRGTEAFF
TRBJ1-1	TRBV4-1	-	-	TGCGCCAGCAGCCCTGCAGGGATTGGGACTGAAGCTTTCTTT	CASSPAGIGTEAFF
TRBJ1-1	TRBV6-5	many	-	TGTGCCAGCAGTCTACAGACCTTGAACACTGAAGCTTTCTTT	CASSLQTLNTEAFF
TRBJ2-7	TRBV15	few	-	TGTGCCACCAGCGCCAGGCTTAACTCCTACGAGCAGTACTTC	CATSARLNSYEQYF
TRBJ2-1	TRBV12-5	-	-	TGTGCTAGTGGTTTGGTACGACAGGATCTCTACAATGAGCAGTTCTTC	CASGLVRQDLYNEQFF
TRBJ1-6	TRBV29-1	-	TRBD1	TGCAGCGCCCCATCAACGACAGGGTATCCCTATAATTCACCCCTCCACTTT	CSAPSTTGYPYNSPLHF
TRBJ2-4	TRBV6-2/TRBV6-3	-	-	TGTGCCAGCAGTTACTCGAGGGACATTCAGTACTTC	CASSYSRDIQYF
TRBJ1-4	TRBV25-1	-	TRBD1	TGTGCCAGCAGTGAGCCTACAGGGGATGATGAAAAACTGTTTTTT	CASSEPTGDDEKLFF
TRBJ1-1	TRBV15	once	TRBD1	TGTGCCACCAGCAGAGGGAACGAAGGAAGGACAGGGGTGAACACTGAAGCTTTCTTT	CATSRGNEGRTGVNTEAFF
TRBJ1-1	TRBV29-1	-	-	TGCAGCGTTGATGAGGGGGGGAGGGCTTTCTTT	CSVDEGGRAFF
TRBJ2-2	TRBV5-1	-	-	TGCGCCAGCAGTTCCGACATTCACACGAACACCGGGGAGCTGTTTTTT	CASSSDIHTNTGELFF
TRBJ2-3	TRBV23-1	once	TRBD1	TGCGCCAGCAGTGTGGACAGGGTGGGCACAGATACGCAGTATTTT	CASSVDRVGTDTQYF
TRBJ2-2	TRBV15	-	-	TGTGCCACCAGCAGAGTCGGGGGACTGAACACCGGGGAGCTGTTTTTT	CATSRVGGLNTGELFF
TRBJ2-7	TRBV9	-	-	TGTGCCAGCAGCGTTGGCGGACTCGCCTACGAGCAGTACTTC	CASSVGGLAYEQYF
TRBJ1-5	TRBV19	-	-	TGTGCCAGTAGTCCTCCCGGCCGGGGGGATCAGCCCCAGCATTTT	CASSPPGRGDQPQHF
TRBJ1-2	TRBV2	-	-	TGTGCCAGCAGCGGTGGAAGACAGATTAACTATGGCTACACCTTC	CASSGGRQINYGYTF
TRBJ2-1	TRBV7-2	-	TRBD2	TGTGCCAGCAGCTTAGCGATTGGACTAGCGGGGGCTTACAATGAGCAGTTCTTC	CASSLAIGLAGAYNEQFF
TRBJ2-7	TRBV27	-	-	TGTGCCAGCAGTTTCTTATCCGGGGAGCAGTACTTC	CASSFLSGEQYF
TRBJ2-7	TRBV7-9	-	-	TGTGCCAGCAGCTTAGCCAGGGGCGAGCAGTACTTC	CASSLARGEQYF
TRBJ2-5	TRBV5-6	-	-	TGTGCCAGCAGCTTGGCGGGGACATACCAAGAGACCCAGTACTTC	CASSLAGTYQETQYF
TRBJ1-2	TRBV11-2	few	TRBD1	TGTGCCAGCAGCTCGTACCGGGACAGGGTCTACGGCTACACCTTC	CASSSYRDRVYGYTF
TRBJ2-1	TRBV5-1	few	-	TGCGCCAGCAGCTTGTTCGGGGACAATGAGCAGTTCTTC	CASSLFGDNEQFF